This T cell receptor beta chain was sequenced in a study of blood T cells in healthy people across ages. About this clonotype: Its antigen is currently unknown.

It was with a sample-barcoded 5' primer and a J-beta primer mix that a second PCR of about 7 to 12 cycles was run. TCRdb called the 5' RACE reads again in MiXCR, with one record for every CDR3 protein. The sample carries approximately 600,000 distinct CDR3 sequences, 45% to 65% recorded once. Study-wide results and caveats: Without sorted subsets, naive and antigen-experienced compartments could not be conclusively compared.

No fewer than 6 million PBMCs went into each sample. The amount of total RNA extracted per sample was at least 6 micrograms. V shed 0 bases, J shed 3 bases, and the junction held 5 bases outside the gene matches. The CDR3 is 16 residues long. Germline V gives CDR1 WNHNN, CDR2 SYGVQD (reference sequence). The sample comprised blood. The receptor comes from a man aged 55 to 70 in good health. The chain recombines TRBV10-1 with TRBJ2-7, with 10 bases lining up with TRBD1. CDR3: CASSESGTGVYYEQYF. CDR3 nucleotide sequence: TGCGCCAGCAGTGAGTCGGGGACAGGGGTATACTACGAGCAGTACTTC.